This TCR beta chain was documented in a study of blood T cells in healthy people across ages. In the study overall: Researchers report that template switching captured about one barcoded beta molecule per two T cells.

A J-beta primer mix and a sample-barcoded 5' primer were used in a second PCR of roughly 6 to 12 cycles. TCRdb re-derived calls from the 5' RACE reads in MiXCR, one entry per CDR3 protein. The repertoire holds hundreds of thousands of distinct CDR3 sequences, 40% to 55% seen once, with 20% to 25% in the top ten. J lost 7 bases, V lost 5 bases, and 7 bases had no gene match. The CDR3 loop spans 13 amino acids. From germline, CDR1 is SGHRS and CDR2 YFSETQ. Sequencing used blood. The receptor comes from a man older than 75 in good health. The chain has TRBV5-1 and TRBJ2-3; 7 bases map to TRBD1. Here the CDR3 reads CASSRGQLNTQYF. The DNA for the CDR3 is TGCGCCAGCAGTCGGGGACAGCTTAATACGCAGTATTTT.